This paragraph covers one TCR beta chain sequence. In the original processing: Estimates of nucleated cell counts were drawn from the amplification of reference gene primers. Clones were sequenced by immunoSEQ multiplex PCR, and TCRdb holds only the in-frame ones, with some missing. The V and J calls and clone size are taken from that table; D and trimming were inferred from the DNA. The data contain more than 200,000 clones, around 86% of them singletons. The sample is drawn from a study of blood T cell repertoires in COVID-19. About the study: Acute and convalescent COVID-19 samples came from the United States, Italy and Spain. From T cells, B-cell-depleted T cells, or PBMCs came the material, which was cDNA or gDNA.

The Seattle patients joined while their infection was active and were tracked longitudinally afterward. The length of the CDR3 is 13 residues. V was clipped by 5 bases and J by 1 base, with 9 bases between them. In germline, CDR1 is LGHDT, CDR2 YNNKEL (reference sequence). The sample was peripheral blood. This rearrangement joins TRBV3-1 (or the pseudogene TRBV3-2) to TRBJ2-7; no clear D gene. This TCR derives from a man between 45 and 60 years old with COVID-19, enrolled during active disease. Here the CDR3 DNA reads TGTGCCAGCAGCTACAGTAGGTCCTACGAGCAGTACTTC. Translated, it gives CASSYSRSYEQYF.